The 7 T cell receptor beta chains below come from one sample, sequenced in a study of blood T cells in healthy people across ages. A second PCR, run for about 6 to 11 cycles, used a sample-barcoded 5' primer plus a J-beta primer mix. Via MiXCR, TCRdb re-called the 5' RACE reads, giving one row per CDR3 protein. The table lists around 780,000 distinct CDR3 sequences, approximately 24% of them singletons. These records were also assigned to another study, of T cells of mothers and their children.

The source material was blood. These receptors all stem from a boy aged 10-17 years in good health.

Worth noting for this clonotype: At one end the junction does not follow the germline gene, possibly because of a read error. The V call is TRBV15, the J call TRBJ2-5; D unclear. Germline CDR1 and CDR2: LNHNV and YYDKDF (reference sequence). CDR3 size: 9 residues. The CDR3 region is CATSRPLFF. As DNA, the CDR3 is TGTGCCACCAGCAGGCCTCTGTTCTTC. Full variable domain (rest looked up from reference TRBV15 and TRBJ2-5): DAMVIQNPRYQVTQFGKPVTLSCSQTLNHNVMYWYQQKSSQAPKLLFHYYDKDFNNEADTPDNFQSRRPNTSFCFLDIRSPGLGDTAMYLCATSRPLFFGPGTRLLVL.

The J gene is TRBJ2-1, the V gene TRBV10-1; D remains ambiguous. Germline CDR1 is WNHNN and CDR2 is SYGVQD (reference sequence). The germline V and J ends were trimmed by 4 bases and 8 bases, with 12 bases remaining between them. This CDR3 contains 13 residues. CDR3 sequence (DNA): TGCGCCAGCAGTGGCCTGGCGGCCCATGAGCAGTTCTTC. Protein: CASSGLAAHEQFF.

The chain is built from TRBV20-1 and TRBJ2-5; D may be TRBD1 (6 bases). The J call may be faulty, since TRBJ2-1 better matches the DNA end. The germline CDR1 and CDR2 sequences are DFQATT and SNEGSKA (reference sequence). CDR3 size: 14 residues. The CDR3 DNA reads TGCAGTGCCCTGCGGGCAGGGGCAGGGGATGAGCAGTTCTTC. Encoded protein: CSALRAGAGDEQFF.

The chain has TRBV6-5 and TRBJ1-2; tentatively, D is TRBD1 (5 bases). The length of the CDR3 is 15 residues. The germline V gene has CDR1 MNHEY and CDR2 SVGAGI. Trimming removed 5 bases from V and 2 bases from J, with 15 bases in between. Here the CDR3 DNA reads TGTGCCAGCAGTCGCATTGGGACGAGCAACTATGGCTACACCTTC. It translates to CASSRIGTSNYGYTF.

Turning to this clonotype: Germline is not matched at one junction end, which may reflect a read error. The chain joins TRBV6-6 to TRBJ1-2; D is ambiguous. In germline, CDR1 is MNHNY, CDR2 SVGAGI (reference sequence). This CDR3 is 12 amino acids long. CDR3 sequence: CATNGVSYGYAF. The CDR3 DNA follows: TGTGCCACCAACGGGGTTTCCTATGGCTACGCCTTC.

The V gene is TRBV7-6, the J gene TRBJ2-3, with D possibly being TRBD2 (6 bases). In germline, CDR1 is SGHVS, CDR2 FNYEAQ. This CDR3 has 17 residues. Trimming removed 3 bases from V and 4 bases from J, with 20 bases in between. The CDR3 protein is CASSFLGAPGDADTQYF. DNA for the CDR3: TGTGCCAGCAGCTTTTTAGGAGCGCCGGGAGACGCAGATACGCAGTATTTT. Drawing the rest from reference TRBV7-6 and TRBJ2-3, the complete variable domain is GAGVSQSPRYKVTKRGQDVALRCDPISGHVSLYWYRQALGQGPEFLTYFNYEAQQDKSGLPNDRFSAERPEGSISTLTIQRTEQRDSAMYRCASSFLGAPGDADTQYFGPGTRLTVL.

This clonotype was observed a few times. This rearrangement joins TRBV3-1 to TRBJ2-1; no clear D. V was shortened by 0 bases and J by 10 bases, with 16 bases between the two germline ends. CDR1 is LGHDT and CDR2 is YNNKEL in the germline V gene (reference sequence). This CDR3 has 15 residues. For the CDR3, the DNA is TGTGCCAGCAGCCAAGATGGGTCGGCGTCCGTCGAGCAGTTCTTC. This translates into CASSQDGSASVEQFF.